One sample yielded the 27 T cell receptor beta chains listed below, sequenced in a study of blood T cell repertoires in COVID-19 (dated by TCRdb to between 2020 and 2021). Library creation used the immunoSEQ multiplex PCR assay. TCRdb took this table from immuneACCESS and kept in-frame rearrangements with V and J called. Such tables lack part of the clones; where checked against another copy, unresolved V genes explain under half of the gap, and the rest is unexplained. This sample comprises about 190,000 clones, 80% to 90% of them detected only once. The ten largest clones represent 1.1% of the sample. The specimen sequenced was peripheral blood. The receptors here all came from a young man with acute or convalescent COVID-19.

The rearrangement joins TRBV7-8 to TRBJ2-7; 8 bases line up with TRBD1. The CDR3 is 12 residues long. V shed 3 bases, J shed 5 bases, and the junction held 0 bases outside the gene matches. Germline V CDR1 and CDR2: SGHVS, FQNEAQ. CDR3 loop: CASSLTGDEQYF. CDR3 DNA: TGTGCCAGCAGCTTGACAGGGGACGAGCAGTACTTC.

This CDR3 reads CASSPQGVQPQHF. The CDR3 DNA is TGTGCCAGCAGCCCACAGGGGGTCCAGCCCCAGCATTTT. V is TRBV5-8 and J is TRBJ1-5, with 8 bases that match TRBD1. Per the germline V gene, CDR1 is SGHTS and CDR2 is YDEGEE. V trimming: 4 bases; J trimming: 7 bases; junction bases outside the gene matches: 4. This CDR3 has 13 amino acids.

This clone occurred once. The V gene is TRBV12-3 or TRBV12-4, the J gene TRBJ2-7; D may be TRBD2 (5 bases). CDR3 length: 12 residues. Trimming left V 3 bases short and J 6 bases short, with 9 bases between. The CDR3 spells CASSFTRGEQYF. The CDR3 bases are TGTGCCAGCAGTTTCACTAGAGGCGAGCAGTACTTC.

The chain couples TRBV3-1 (or the pseudogene TRBV3-2) to TRBJ1-5; possibly TRBD1 for D (5 bases). The CDR3 covers 13 residues. The ends were cut back, 6 bases at V and 4 bases at J, with 10 bases in the middle. CDR1 and CDR2 from the germline V gene are LGHDT and YNNKEL (reference sequence). The CDR3 DNA reads as TGTGCCAGCAGTCCCCAGGGTAATCAGCCCCAGCATTTT. It specifies CASSPQGNQPQHF.

This sequence joins TRBV6-5 and TRBJ2-3; unclear D gene. Germline V gene data show CDR1 as MNHEY and CDR2 as SVGAGI. The V and J ends lost 5 bases and 2 bases respectively, with 5 bases between them. CDR3 length equals 12 residues. This CDR3 reads CASSTNTDTQYF. DNA for the CDR3: TGTGCCAGCAGTACTAACACAGATACGCAGTATTTT.

The chain links TRBV27 to TRBJ1-2, with TRBD1 as a possible D gene (6 bases). CDR3 length equals 13 residues. CDR1 and CDR2 (germline): MNHEY, SMNVEV (reference sequence). The V gene lost 10 bases and the J gene lost 6 bases, with 18 bases spanning the gap. CDR3: CATSEGDLHGYTF. Here the CDR3 DNA reads TGTGCCACCTCTGAGGGGGATCTCCATGGCTACACCTTC.

V usage is TRBV15 and J usage is TRBJ1-3; D perhaps matches TRBD1 (5 bases). V was trimmed by 0 bases and J by 2 bases, leaving 8 bases between them. This CDR3 spans 15 amino acids. CDR1 and CDR2 (germline): LNHNV, YYDKDF (reference sequence). CDR3 amino acids: CATSRDGGAGNTIYF. The DNA of the CDR3 is TGTGCCACCAGCAGAGATGGGGGGGCTGGAAACACCATATATTTT. Supplemented by reference TRBV15 and TRBJ1-3, the full variable domain reads DAMVIQNPRYQVTQFGKPVTLSCSQTLNHNVMYWYQQKSSQAPKLLFHYYDKDFNNEADTPDNFQSRRPNTSFCFLDIRSPGLGDTAMYLCATSRDGGAGNTIYFGEGSWLTVV.

This sequence joins TRBV18 and TRBJ1-6; TRBD1 aligns across 10 bases. CDR1 is KGHSH and CDR2 is LQKENI in the germline V gene. J gave up 7 bases and V 6 bases, and 6 bases lay outside the gene matches. CDR3 length: 15 amino acids. The CDR3 spells CASSGQGPSNSPLHF. DNA of the CDR3: TGTGCCAGCTCGGGACAGGGGCCCTCAAATTCACCCCTCCACTTT.

DNA of the CDR3: TGTGCCAGCAGTGGGTCCGGGCTAGGGCAGGGAAGGGGACAGCCCCAGCATTTT. It encodes CASSGSGLGQGRGQPQHF. This chain connects TRBV2 to TRBJ1-5; TRBD1 might be the D (5 bases). This CDR3 has 18 residues. Germline values: CDR1 SNHLY, CDR2 FYNNEI. With 4 bases removed from V and 7 bases from J, the gap between germline ends came to 26 bases.

Written as DNA, the CDR3 is TGTGCCAGCAGCCCACAACCGCGAGGGCCCAGCTCTGGAAACACCATATATTTT. Translated, it gives CASSPQPRGPSSGNTIYF. This rearrangement joins TRBV7-9 to TRBJ1-3, with D hard to call. Looked up from germline, CDR1 is SEHNR and CDR2 is FQNEAQ (reference sequence). This CDR3 is 18 amino acids long. The V end was cut by 5 bases, the J end by 0 bases, with 20 bases between. Based on the CDR3 plus reference TRBV7-9 and TRBJ1-3, the full variable domain is DTGVSQNPRHKITKRGQNVTFRCDPISEHNRLYWYRQTLGQGPEFLTYFQNEAQLEKSRLLSDRFSAERPKGSFSTLEIQRTEQGDSAMYLCASSPQPRGPSSGNTIYFGEGSWLTVV.

The rearrangement joins TRBV5-5 to TRBJ1-6; 9 bases align to TRBD1. The CDR3 has 15 residues. The germline CDR1 and CDR2 sequences are SGHKS and YYEKEE (reference sequence). J was trimmed by 7 bases and V by 4 bases; bases with no gene match: 6. CDR3 protein: CASSMTGGLNSPLHF. Written as DNA, the CDR3 is TGTGCCAGCAGCATGACAGGGGGTTTGAATTCACCCCTCCACTTT.

This rearrangement joins TRBV10-3 to TRBJ1-1; 9 bases line up with TRBD1. The CDR3 extends over 13 amino acids. V was pared by 8 bases and J by 6 bases, with 7 bases of the junction left unmatched. CDR1 is ENHRY and CDR2 is SYGVKD in the germline V gene. The CDR3 region is CAIGDRDGPEAFF. Here the CDR3 DNA reads TGTGCCATCGGGGACAGGGACGGACCTGAAGCTTTCTTT.

V gene TRBV6-8 combines with J gene TRBJ2-1, with 7 bases lining up with TRBD1. Germline V gene lookup returns CDR1 MNHGY and CDR2 SAAAGT. The ends lost 3 bases at V and 1 base at J; junction bases unmatched: 3. The CDR3 has 15 amino acids. The CDR3 DNA is TGTGCCAGCAGTTATAAGGGACAGTCCTACAATGAGCAGTTCTTC. Residues: CASSYKGQSYNEQFF.

The chain is built from TRBV5-6 and TRBJ1-1; 8 bases agree with TRBD1. The CDR3 has 13 residues. Germline CDR1 and CDR2: SGHDT and YYEEEE. The V gene end was trimmed by 2 bases and the J gene end by 4 bases; junction bases not matched to a gene: 1. The CDR3 loop is CASSLTGGTEAFF. CDR3 in DNA: TGTGCCAGCAGCTTAACAGGGGGCACTGAAGCTTTCTTT.

J is TRBJ2-3 and V is TRBV6-5; 8 bases align to TRBD2. The CDR3 consists of 16 residues. V was clipped by 2 bases and J by 5 bases; unmatched bases: 9. Looked up from germline, CDR1 is MNHEY and CDR2 is SVGAGI. The CDR3 DNA reads TGTGCCAGCAGTTACCAAGCGGGAGAAGTTGAAGATACGCAGTATTTT. It translates to CASSYQAGEVEDTQYF.

The chain joins TRBV28 to TRBJ2-5; 11 nucleotides agree with TRBD1. With 6 bases clipped from V and 4 bases from J, the junction kept 7 bases outside the gene matches. Germline V gene sequence: CDR1 MDHEN, CDR2 SYDVKM. The CDR3 is made up of 15 amino acids. CDR3 protein: CASSARTGGRETQYF. CDR3 sequence (DNA): TGTGCCAGCAGCGCCCGGACAGGGGGCCGAGAGACCCAGTACTTC.

This rearrangement joins TRBV19 to TRBJ1-5; TRBD1 is a possible D gene (6 bases). The CDR3 is made up of 18 amino acids. Germline V gene lookup returns CDR1 LNHDA and CDR2 SQIVND (reference sequence). V dropped 7 bases and J dropped 3 bases, with 25 bases sitting between them. CDR3 amino acids: CASTPDSSKRLNNQPQHF. The DNA of the CDR3 is TGTGCCAGTACCCCGGACAGTTCCAAAAGACTAAACAATCAGCCCCAGCATTTT.

The chain carries TRBV5-1 and TRBJ1-1; 9 bases align to TRBD1. CDR1 is SGHRS, CDR2 YFSETQ, per germline. V was clipped by 0 bases and J by 7 bases; unmatched bases: 10. The CDR3 is made up of 16 amino acids. The CDR3 nucleotides are TGCGCCAGCAGCTTGGCCGGACAGGGGTGGCCGAGTGAAGCTTTCTTT. It is translated as CASSLAGQGWPSEAFF.

The V and J genes are TRBV30 and TRBJ2-1, with D unresolved. The CDR3 consists of 14 residues. In germline, CDR1 is GTSNPN, CDR2 SVGIG (reference sequence). The ends were cut back, 4 bases at V and 0 bases at J, with 10 bases in the middle. The CDR3 loop reads CAWNSYGSYNEQFF. CDR3 sequence (DNA): TGTGCCTGGAATAGTTACGGCTCCTACAATGAGCAGTTCTTC.

The CDR3 sequence is CASRESKSSYNSPLHF. Here the CDR3 DNA reads TGTGCCAGCAGGGAAAGTAAGAGCTCCTATAATTCACCCCTCCACTTT. V and J are TRBV2 and TRBJ1-6; D remains unclear. In germline, CDR1 is SNHLY, CDR2 FYNNEI. This CDR3 comprises 16 residues. Trimming cost V 6 bases and J 0 bases, with 12 bases left between them.

The chain has TRBV7-3 and TRBJ2-7; 7 nucleotides agree with TRBD1. CDR1 is SGHTA, CDR2 FQGTGA, per germline. This CDR3 comprises 13 residues. Unmatched junction bases numbered 7, after V lost 6 bases and J lost 5 bases. CDR3 residues: CASSLTGPHEQYF. In nucleotides, the CDR3 is TGTGCCAGCAGTTTGACAGGGCCCCACGAGCAGTACTTC.

V usage is TRBV30 and J usage is TRBJ1-6; TRBD1 matches 11 bases. V gave up 6 bases and J gave up 7 bases; unmatched junction bases: 8. The CDR3 loop spans 15 amino acids. CDR1 GTSNPN and CDR2 SVGIG come from the germline V gene (reference sequence). CDR3 DNA: TGTGCCTGTCAATCTGGACAGGGGGCAAATTCACCCCTCCACTTT. Protein: CACQSGQGANSPLHF.

This chain uses TRBV2 with TRBJ1-5, with no clear D. V lost 6 bases and J lost 2, with 14 bases in between. CDR3 length: 15 residues. Germline V gene data show CDR1 as SNHLY and CDR2 as FYNNEI. The CDR3 region is CASRSASGGNQPQHF. In DNA form, the CDR3 reads TGTGCCAGCAGATCGGCCTCCGGGGGCAATCAGCCCCAGCATTTT.

This sequence joins TRBV13 and TRBJ1-6; possible D gene TRBD1, 6 bases. CDR1 is PRHDT and CDR2 is FYEKMQ in the germline V gene (reference sequence). The CDR3 covers 14 residues. The V and J ends lost 3 bases and 7 bases respectively, with 10 bases between them. The CDR3, as DNA: TGTGCCAGCAGCTTGGGTCAGGGGAATTCACCCCTCCACTTT. Residues: CASSLGQGNSPLHF.

Comment on this clone: In the same sample, other DNA sequences code for this CDR3. The rearrangement joins TRBV5-1 to TRBJ2-1; the D gene is possibly TRBD2 (5 bases). V dropped 0 bases and J dropped 6 bases, with 10 bases sitting between them. The length of the CDR3 is 14 residues. Germline V lookup: CDR1 SGHRS, CDR2 YFSETQ. The DNA of the CDR3 is TGCGCCAGCAGCTTGGGAGGGCTTATCAATGAGCAGTTCTTC. It encodes CASSLGGLINEQFF.

The V call is TRBV18, the J call TRBJ1-2; TRBD1 aligns across 7 bases. The germline gives CDR1 KGHSH, CDR2 LQKENI. The CDR3 runs 15 residues. V shed 3 bases and J 0 bases; nucleotides not matched to a gene: 4. CDR3 sequence: CASSPRTGSNYGYTF. The CDR3 DNA follows: TGTGCCAGCTCACCGAGGACAGGCTCTAACTATGGCTACACCTTC.

The chain joins TRBV28 to TRBJ1-6, with 10 bases aligning to TRBD1. The trim removed 5 bases at V and 7 bases at J, leaving 5 bases unmatched. The CDR3 contains 15 residues. Germline V CDR1 and CDR2: MDHEN, SYDVKM. CDR3 residues: CASSRDRGFNSPLHF. DNA of the CDR3: TGTGCCAGCAGTCGGGACAGGGGATTCAATTCACCCCTCCACTTT.